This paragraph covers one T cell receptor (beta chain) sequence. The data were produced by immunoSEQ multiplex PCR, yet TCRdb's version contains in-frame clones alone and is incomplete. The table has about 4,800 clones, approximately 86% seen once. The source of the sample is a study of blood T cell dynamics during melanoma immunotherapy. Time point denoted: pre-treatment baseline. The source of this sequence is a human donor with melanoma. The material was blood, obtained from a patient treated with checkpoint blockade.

The CDR3 spells CASSSRGTSDYYEQYF. The DNA for the CDR3 is TGTGCCAGCAGCTCTAGGGGGACTAGCGACTACTACGAGCAGTACTTC. This chain uses TRBV7-4 with TRBJ2-7, with 10 positions matching TRBD2. Germline CDR1 SGHVT, CDR2 SQSDAQ. The CDR3 sequence is 16 residues long. V dropped 4 bases and J dropped 3; count of bases not matched to a gene: 9.